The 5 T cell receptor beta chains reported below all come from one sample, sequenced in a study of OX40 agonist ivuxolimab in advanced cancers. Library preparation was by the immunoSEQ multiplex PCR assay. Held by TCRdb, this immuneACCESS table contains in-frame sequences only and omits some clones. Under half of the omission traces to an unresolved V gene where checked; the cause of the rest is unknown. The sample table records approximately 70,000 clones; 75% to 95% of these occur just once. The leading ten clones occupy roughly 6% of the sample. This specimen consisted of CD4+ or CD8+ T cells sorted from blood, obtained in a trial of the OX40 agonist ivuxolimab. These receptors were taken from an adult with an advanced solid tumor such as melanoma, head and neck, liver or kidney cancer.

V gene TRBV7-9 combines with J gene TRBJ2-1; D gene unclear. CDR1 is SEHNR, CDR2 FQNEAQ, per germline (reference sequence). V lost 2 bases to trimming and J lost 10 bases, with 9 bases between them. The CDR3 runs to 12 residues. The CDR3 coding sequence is TGTGCCAGCAGCTTAACTGCCCTAGAGCAGTTCTTC. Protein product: CASSLTALEQFF.

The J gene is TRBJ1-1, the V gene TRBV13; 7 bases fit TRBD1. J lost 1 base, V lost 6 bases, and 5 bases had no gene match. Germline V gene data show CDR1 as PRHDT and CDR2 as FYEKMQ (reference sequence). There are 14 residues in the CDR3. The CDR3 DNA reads TGTGCCAGCAGTTTTACAGGGGAGAACACTGAAGCTTTCTTT. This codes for CASSFTGENTEAFF.

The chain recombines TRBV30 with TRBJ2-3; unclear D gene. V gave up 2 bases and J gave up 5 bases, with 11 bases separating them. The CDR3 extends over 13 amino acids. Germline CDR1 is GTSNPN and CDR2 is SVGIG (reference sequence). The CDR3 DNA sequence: TGTGCCTGGAGTTCAAGCATCGGAGATACGCAGTATTTT. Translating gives CAWSSSIGDTQYF. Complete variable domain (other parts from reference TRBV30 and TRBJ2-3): SQTIHQWPATLVQPVGSPLSLECTVEGTSNPNLYWYRQAAGRGLQLLFYSVGIGQISSEVPQNLSASRPQDRQFILSSKKLLLSDSGFYLCAWSSSIGDTQYFGPGTRLTVL.

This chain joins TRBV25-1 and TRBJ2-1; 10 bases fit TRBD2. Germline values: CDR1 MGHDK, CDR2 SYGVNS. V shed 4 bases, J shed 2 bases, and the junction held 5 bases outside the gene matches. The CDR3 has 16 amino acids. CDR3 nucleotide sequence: TGTGCCAGCAGTGCCTGGACTAGCGGAGCCTACAATGAGCAGTTCTTC. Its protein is CASSAWTSGAYNEQFF.

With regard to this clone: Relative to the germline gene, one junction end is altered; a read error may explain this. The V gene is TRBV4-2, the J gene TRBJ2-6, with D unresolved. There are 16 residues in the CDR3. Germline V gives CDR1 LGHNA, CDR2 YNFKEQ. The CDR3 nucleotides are TGTGCCGGCAGCCAAGACTCCGGATCTGGGGCCAACGTCCTGACTTTC. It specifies CAGSQDSGSGANVLTF.